The 6 T cell receptor beta chains reported below all come from one sample, sequenced in a study of beta chain features in type 1 diabetes. As every portion of the isolated RNA was reverse transcribed, the sequencing read expressed TCRB transcripts. The assay was immunoSEQ multiplex PCR, and TCRdb's table has in-frame clones only and misses some. The sample comprises 140,000 or so clones, over 9.5% of which are singletons, and about 1.3% rests with the top ten. Sequenced: naive CD4+ T cells from blood. Receptors originate from a man younger than 35 in good health.

The chain is built from TRBV9 and TRBJ2-6; the D is unclear. Deletions cut 0 bases from V and 0 bases from J, with 4 bases between. Germline CDR1 reads SGDLS; CDR2 reads YYNGEE. CDR3 length equals 15 residues. The CDR3 DNA follows: TGTGCCAGCAGCGTAGGAGTCTCTGGGGCCAACGTCCTGACTTTC. Translated, it gives CASSVGVSGANVLTF. The variable domain in full, completed from reference TRBV9 and TRBJ2-6, reads DSGVTQTPKHLITATGQRVTLRCSPRSGDLSVYWYQQSLDQGLQFLIQYYNGEERAKGNILERFSAQQFPDLHSELNLSSLELGDSALYFCASSVGVSGANVLTFGAGSRLTVL.

V gene TRBV7-2 combines with J gene TRBJ2-1; D ambiguous. Trimming stripped 5 bases from V and 8 bases from J, with 13 bases between. This CDR3 spans 13 amino acids. Germline V gene lookup returns CDR1 SGHTA and CDR2 FQGNSA. CDR3 protein: CASSAPGVDEQFF. The CDR3 DNA reads TGTGCCAGCAGCGCCCCCGGAGTGGATGAGCAGTTCTTC. Full variable domain (outside the CDR3, taken from reference TRBV7-2 and TRBJ2-1): GAGVSQSPSNKVTEKGKDVELRCDPISGHTALYWYRQSLGQGLEFLIYFQGNSAPDKSGLPSDRFSAERTGGSVSTLTIQRTQQEDSAVYLCASSAPGVDEQFFGPGTRLTVL.

A few counts support this clone. The genes are TRBV5-1 and TRBJ2-7, with 16 nucleotides matching TRBD2. Germline V gene lookup returns CDR1 SGHRS and CDR2 YFSETQ. Trimming removed 4 bases from V and 3 bases from J; junction bases left unmatched: 7. The CDR3 totals 17 residues. The CDR3 DNA reads TGCGCCAGCAGCCCCGGGACTAGCGGGGGGGCAGGCTACGAGCAGTACTTC. This sequence encodes CASSPGTSGGAGYEQYF.

This clone was found a few times. The V gene is TRBV19, the J gene TRBJ1-2, with 7 nucleotides matching TRBD1. Germline V gives CDR1 LNHDA, CDR2 SQIVND (reference sequence). The CDR3 runs 14 residues. V lost 4 bases, J lost 6 bases, and 8 bases stayed unmatched. The CDR3 region is CASSTYGQADGYTF. CDR3 in DNA: TGTGCCAGTAGTACTTACGGACAGGCGGATGGCTACACCTTC.

This clone was detected a few times. J is TRBJ2-5 and V is TRBV7-2; 7 nucleotides line up with TRBD2. Trimming cost V 0 bases and J 4 bases; bases outside gene matches: 14. The CDR3 sequence is 18 residues long. From germline, CDR1 is SGHTA and CDR2 FQGNSA. The CDR3 DNA follows: TGTGCCAGCAGCTTAGCGCGGTCGCGGGGGACCGCCGCAGAGACCCAGTACTTC. Residues: CASSLARSRGTAAETQYF.

This clone was counted only a few times. The chain couples TRBV4-3 to TRBJ2-3; TRBD2 is a possible D gene (6 bases). Germline V gene lookup returns CDR1 LGHNA and CDR2 YSLEER. The CDR3 has 15 residues. Trimming cost V 3 bases and J 3 bases, with 13 bases left between them. This CDR3 is CASSHGRGRTDTQYF. The CDR3 DNA sequence: TGCGCCAGCAGCCACGGCCGAGGGAGGACAGATACGCAGTATTTT.